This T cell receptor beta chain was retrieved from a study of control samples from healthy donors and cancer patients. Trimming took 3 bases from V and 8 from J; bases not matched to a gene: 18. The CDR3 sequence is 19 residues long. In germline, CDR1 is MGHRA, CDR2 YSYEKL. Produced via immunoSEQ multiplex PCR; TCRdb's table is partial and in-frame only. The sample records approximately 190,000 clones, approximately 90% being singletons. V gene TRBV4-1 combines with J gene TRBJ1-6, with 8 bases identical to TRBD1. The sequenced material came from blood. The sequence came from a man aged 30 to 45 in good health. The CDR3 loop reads CASSHPVPGGDTRHSPLHF. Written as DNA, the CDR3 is TGCGCCAGCAGCCACCCAGTTCCAGGGGGCGATACAAGGCATTCACCCCTCCACTTT.